A selection of T cell receptor beta chains follows, all from one sample in a study of OX40 agonist ivuxolimab in advanced cancers. TCRdb's table, derived via immunoSEQ multiplex PCR, lists solely in-frame clones and lacks some. Of some 17,000 clones in the sample, about 80% are singletons; the top ten hold more than 25%. The material was CD4+ or CD8+ T cells sorted from blood, obtained in a trial of the OX40 agonist ivuxolimab. The source is an adult with an advanced solid tumor such as melanoma, head and neck, liver or kidney cancer. Both conserved end residues are part of each CDR3. Fields, in order: J gene, D gene, clone size, V gene, CDR3 protein, CDR3 DNA. D genes are given only for firm matches. Clone size is stated in some rows and not others, as once, few, many or a class when expanded.

>TRBJ2-1|-|-|TRBV10-3
CAIWEGGPYNEQFF
TGTGCCATATGGGAGGGGGGACCCTACAATGAGCAGTTCTTC
>TRBJ2-3|-|-|TRBV6-1
CASSPRPTDTQYF
TGTGCCAGCAGTCCGCGCCCCACAGATACGCAGTATTTT
>TRBJ2-1|TRBD2|-|TRBV4-2
CASSQDTTSGFYNEQFF
TGTGCCAGCAGCCAAGATACGACTAGCGGGTTCTACAATGAGCAGTTCTTC
>TRBJ2-3|TRBD2|few|TRBV9
CASSVDPLEAGESTDTQYF
TGTGCCAGCAGCGTAGACCCCCTGGAGGCGGGGGAAAGCACAGATACGCAGTATTTT
>TRBJ2-7|-|-|TRBV30
CAWSMGVGSYEQYF
TGTGCCTGGAGCATGGGGGTGGGATCCTACGAGCAGTACTTC
>TRBJ2-3|TRBD2|-|TRBV25-1
CASSGKREGTDTQYF
TGTGCCAGCAGTGGAAAGCGGGAGGGCACAGATACGCAGTATTTT
>TRBJ2-1|-|-|TRBV4-1
CASSQQGGENEQFF
TGCGCCAGCAGCCAACAGGGAGGTGAGAATGAGCAGTTCTTC
>TRBJ2-3|TRBD2|-|TRBV5-5
CASSSGTSGVGDTQYF
TGTGCCAGCAGCTCCGGGACTAGCGGGGTGGGAGATACGCAGTATTTT
>TRBJ1-6|TRBD1|-|TRBV6-1
CASSVTPQGNSPLHF
TGTGCCAGCAGTGTAACCCCACAGGGGAATTCACCCCTCCACTTT
>TRBJ2-7|TRBD1|-|TRBV11-2
CASSFGTGREQYF
TGTGCCAGCAGCTTTGGGACAGGGCGAGAGCAGTACTTC
>TRBJ2-7|TRBD2|-|TRBV4-1
CASSHGTSGGYEQYF
TGCGCCAGCAGCCACGGGACTAGCGGGGGTTACGAGCAGTACTTC
>TRBJ2-2|-|-|TRBV19
CASKVQGDTGELFF
TGTGCCAGTAAAGTACAGGGCGACACCGGGGAGCTGTTTTTT
>TRBJ2-1|TRBD2|-|TRBV11-2
CASSHIAGGYNEQFF
TGTGCCAGCAGCCATATAGCGGGGGGCTACAATGAGCAGTTCTTC
>TRBJ2-2|-|-|TRBV10-2
CASLYTGELFF
TGCGCCAGCCTTTACACCGGGGAGCTGTTTTTT
>TRBJ2-7|-|once|TRBV5-6
CASNLMDSASYEQYF
TGTGCCAGCAACCTGATGGACAGTGCCTCCTACGAGCAGTACTTC
>TRBJ1-3|-|-|TRBV4-2
CASSQDAGRRSGNTIYF
TGTGCCAGCAGCCAAGATGCCGGGCGGCGCTCTGGAAACACCATATATTTT
>TRBJ2-1|-|-|TRBV28
CASSLLSLLNEQFF
TGTGCCAGCAGTTTATTAAGTCTTCTCAATGAGCAGTTCTTC
>TRBJ1-1|TRBD1|-|TRBV9
CASSADRATNTEAFF
TGTGCCAGCAGCGCGGACAGGGCTACGAACACTGAAGCTTTCTTT
>TRBJ2-5|-|-|TRBV5-5
CASSPGHLAPYQETQYF
TGTGCCAGCAGCCCCGGACACTTGGCGCCCTACCAAGAGACCCAGTACTTC
>TRBJ1-1|-|-|TRBV27
CASSFLSGNTEAFF
TGTGCCAGCAGTTTTCTCTCAGGGAACACTGAAGCTTTCTTT
>TRBJ1-1|-|many|TRBV4-2
CASSQTDTEAFF
TGTGCCAGCAGCCAAACGGACACTGAAGCTTTCTTT
>TRBJ2-1|TRBD1|-|TRBV5-8
CASSWTGREQFF
TGTGCCAGCAGTTGGACAGGGCGTGAGCAGTTCTTC
>TRBJ1-3|-|-|TRBV7-9
CASSLALVGASGNTIYF
TGTGCCAGCAGCTTAGCGCTAGTGGGGGCCTCTGGAAACACCATATATTTT
>TRBJ2-1|TRBD2|few|TRBV11-2
CASSWESGSLDEQFF
TGTGCCAGCAGCTGGGAGAGCGGGAGTCTGGATGAGCAGTTCTTC
>TRBJ2-1|-|-|TRBV6-4
CASSDSSREQFF
TGTGCCAGCAGTGACTCGAGCAGGGAGCAGTTCTTC
>TRBJ2-1|-|-|TRBV11-2
CASSFFAGSANEQFF
TGTGCCAGCAGCTTTTTTGCAGGGAGTGCCAATGAGCAGTTCTTC
>TRBJ2-7|-|-|TRBV4-2
CASGQERSYEQYF
TGTGCCAGCGGCCAAGAGCGATCCTACGAGCAGTACTTC
>TRBJ1-5|-|-|TRBV15
CATSRVGAERGNQPQHF
TGTGCCACCAGCAGAGTTGGCGCCGAGAGGGGCAATCAGCCCCAGCATTTT
>TRBJ1-5|-|-|TRBV7-6
CASSPFAGDNQPQHF
TGTGCCAGCAGCCCGTTTGCGGGGGACAATCAGCCCCAGCATTTT
>TRBJ1-2|-|-|TRBV4-1
CASSQAIGGVNYGYTF
TGCGCCAGCAGCCAAGCCATCGGGGGGGTGAACTATGGCTACACCTTC
>TRBJ2-2|TRBD1|-|TRBV14
CASSQGRTGYTGELFF
TGTGCCAGCAGCCAAGGTCGGACAGGGTACACCGGGGAGCTGTTTTTT
>TRBJ2-7|-|once|TRBV13
CASSLKDEQYF
TGTGCCAGCAGCTTAAAAGACGAGCAGTACTTC
>TRBJ2-7|-|-|TRBV6-4
CASPSKVDGRSYEQYF
TGTGCCAGCCCAAGCAAGGTGGACGGCAGGTCCTACGAGCAGTACTTC
>TRBJ2-5|TRBD1|-|TRBV6-5
CASKGDRGHEETQYF
TGTGCCAGCAAGGGGGACAGGGGGCACGAAGAGACCCAGTACTTC
>TRBJ1-2|-|once|TRBV4-1
CASSQGNSHYGYTF
TGCGCCAGCAGCCAAGGTAACAGTCACTATGGCTACACCTTC
>TRBJ2-2|-|-|TRBV29-1
CSVAISAGSGTGELFF
TGCAGCGTTGCAATTTCGGCGGGGAGTGGCACTGGGGAGCTGTTTTTT
>TRBJ2-3|TRBD1|-|TRBV29-1
CSARDSYTDTQYF
TGCAGCGCCCGGGACAGTTACACAGATACGCAGTATTTT
>TRBJ1-1|-|-|TRBV28
CASSRAGELNTEAFF
TGTGCCAGCAGTCGAGCAGGGGAATTGAACACTGAAGCTTTCTTT
>TRBJ2-6|-|-|TRBV13
CASSLLLVSGANVLTF
TGTGCCAGCAGCCTACTTCTGGTCTCTGGGGCCAACGTCCTGACTTTC
>TRBJ2-5|-|medium-sized|TRBV28
CASSLTGDTQETQYF
TGTGCCAGCAGTTTAACGGGGGATACCCAAGAGACCCAGTACTTC
>TRBJ1-4|TRBD1|-|TRBV28
CASSFYSRQGPANEKLFF
TGTGCCAGCAGTTTCTACTCCAGACAGGGTCCGGCTAATGAAAAACTGTTTTTT
>TRBJ2-3|TRBD2|-|TRBV11-2
CASSLGLAGNTDTQYF
TGTGCCAGCAGCTTAGGACTAGCGGGAAACACAGATACGCAGTATTTT
>TRBJ2-4|-|few|TRBV7-6
CASSLGPGAKNIQYF
TGTGCCAGCAGCTTAGGTCCAGGGGCCAAAAACATTCAGTACTTC
>TRBJ2-2|-|-|TRBV6-5
CASSYSRGGFGELFF
TGTGCCAGCAGTTACTCGAGAGGGGGGTTCGGGGAGCTGTTTTTT
>TRBJ1-5|TRBD1|-|TRBV27
CASSPGTGGTPQHF
TGTGCCAGCAGCCCCGGGACAGGGGGGACGCCCCAGCATTTT
>TRBJ1-4|-|-|TRBV13
CASSLFGGPNEKLFF
TGTGCCAGCAGCTTATTCGGGGGCCCTAATGAAAAACTGTTTTTT
>TRBJ2-1|-|-|TRBV18
CASSPTFGYNEQFF
TGTGCCAGCTCACCCACTTTCGGCTACAATGAGCAGTTCTTC
>TRBJ2-7|-|-|TRBV11-2
CASGGAINEQYF
TGTGCCAGCGGGGGCGCTATCAACGAGCAGTACTTC
>TRBJ2-7|TRBD1|-|TRBV5-1
CASSSTGGLRYEQYF
TGCGCCAGCAGCTCGACAGGGGGTCTTAGGTACGAGCAGTACTTC
>TRBJ1-1|-|-|TRBV6-6
CASTIREGHTEAFF
TGTGCCAGCACGATAAGGGAGGGACACACTGAAGCTTTCTTT